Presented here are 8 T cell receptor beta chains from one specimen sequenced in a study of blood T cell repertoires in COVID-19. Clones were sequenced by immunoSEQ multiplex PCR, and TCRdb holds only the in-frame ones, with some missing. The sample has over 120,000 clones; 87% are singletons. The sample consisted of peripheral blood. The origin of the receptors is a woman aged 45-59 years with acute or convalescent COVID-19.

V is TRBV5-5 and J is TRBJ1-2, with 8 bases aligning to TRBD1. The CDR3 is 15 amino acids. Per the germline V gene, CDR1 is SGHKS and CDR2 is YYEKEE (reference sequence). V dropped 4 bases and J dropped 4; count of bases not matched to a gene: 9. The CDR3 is CASSRAGQEGYGYTF. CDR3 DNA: TGTGCCAGCAGCCGGGCGGGACAGGAGGGCTATGGCTACACCTTC.

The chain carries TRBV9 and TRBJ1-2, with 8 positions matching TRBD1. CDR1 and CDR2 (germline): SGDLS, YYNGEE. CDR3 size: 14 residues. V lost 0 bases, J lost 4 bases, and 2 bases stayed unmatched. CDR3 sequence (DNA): TGTGCCAGCAGCGTAGCTACAGGGGGCTATGGCTACACCTTC. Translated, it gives CASSVATGGYGYTF.

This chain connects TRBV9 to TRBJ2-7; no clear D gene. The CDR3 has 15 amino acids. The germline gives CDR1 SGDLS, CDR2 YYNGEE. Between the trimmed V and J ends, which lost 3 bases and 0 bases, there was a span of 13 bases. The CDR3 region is CASSAVGGGSYEQYF. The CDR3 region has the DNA TGTGCCAGCAGCGCCGTGGGTGGCGGCTCCTACGAGCAGTACTTC.

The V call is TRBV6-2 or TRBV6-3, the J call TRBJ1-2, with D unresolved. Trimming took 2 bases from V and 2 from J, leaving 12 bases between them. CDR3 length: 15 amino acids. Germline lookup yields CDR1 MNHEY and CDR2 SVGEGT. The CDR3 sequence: CASSYPVRTNYGYTF. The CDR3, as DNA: TGTGCCAGCAGTTACCCGGTCCGTACGAACTATGGCTACACCTTC.

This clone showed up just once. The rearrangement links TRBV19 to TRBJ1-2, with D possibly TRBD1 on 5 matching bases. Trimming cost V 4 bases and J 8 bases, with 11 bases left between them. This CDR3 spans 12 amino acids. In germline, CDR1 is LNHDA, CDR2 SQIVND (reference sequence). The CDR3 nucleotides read TGTGCCAGTAGTACTACGGAGGGGGGCTACACCTTC. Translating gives CASSTTEGGYTF.

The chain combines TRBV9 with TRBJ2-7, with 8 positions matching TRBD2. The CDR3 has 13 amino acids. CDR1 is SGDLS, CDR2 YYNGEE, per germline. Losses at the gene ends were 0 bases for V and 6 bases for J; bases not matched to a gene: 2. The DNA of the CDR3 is TGTGCCAGCAGCGTAGACACTAGCGGCGAGCAGTACTTC. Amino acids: CASSVDTSGEQYF.

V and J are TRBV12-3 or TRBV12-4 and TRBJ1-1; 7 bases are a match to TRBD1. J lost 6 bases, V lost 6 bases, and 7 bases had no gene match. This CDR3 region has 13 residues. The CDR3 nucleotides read TGTGCCAGCAGGTTCGGGACAGCAGCTGAAGCTTTCTTT. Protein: CASRFGTAAEAFF.

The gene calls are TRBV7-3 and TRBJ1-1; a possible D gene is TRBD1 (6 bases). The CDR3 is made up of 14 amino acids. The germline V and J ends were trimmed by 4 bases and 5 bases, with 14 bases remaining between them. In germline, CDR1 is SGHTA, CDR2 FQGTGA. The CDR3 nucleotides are TGTGCCAGCAGCTCCAGGGGAGAAAGAACTGAAGCTTTCTTT. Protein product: CASSSRGERTEAFF.